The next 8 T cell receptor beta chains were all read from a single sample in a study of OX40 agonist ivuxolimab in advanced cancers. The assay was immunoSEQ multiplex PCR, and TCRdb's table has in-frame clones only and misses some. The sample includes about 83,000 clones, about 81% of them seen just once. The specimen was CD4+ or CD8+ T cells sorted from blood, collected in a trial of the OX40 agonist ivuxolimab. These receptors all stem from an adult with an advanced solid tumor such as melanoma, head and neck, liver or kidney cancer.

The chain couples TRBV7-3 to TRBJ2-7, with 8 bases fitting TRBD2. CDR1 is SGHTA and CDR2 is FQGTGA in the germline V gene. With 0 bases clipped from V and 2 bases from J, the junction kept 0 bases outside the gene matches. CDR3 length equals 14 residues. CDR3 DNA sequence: TGTGCCAGCAGCTTAACCGGGGGGGCCTACGAGCAGTACTTC. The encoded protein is CASSLTGGAYEQYF.

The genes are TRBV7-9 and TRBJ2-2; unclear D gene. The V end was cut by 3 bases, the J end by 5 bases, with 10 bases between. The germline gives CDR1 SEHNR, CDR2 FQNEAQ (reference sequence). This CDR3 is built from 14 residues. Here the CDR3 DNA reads TGTGCCAGCAGCTTGCAAGGCTTTACCGGGGAGCTGTTTTTT. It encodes CASSLQGFTGELFF.

CDR3 DNA sequence: TGTGCCAGCAGTGCCCCCCCGACCCCATACAATGAGCAGTTCTTC. Translated: CASSAPPTPYNEQFF. The chain recombines TRBV2 with TRBJ2-1; unclear D gene. Trimming left V 4 bases short and J 4 bases short, with 14 bases between. The CDR3 has 15 amino acids. Germline V lookup: CDR1 SNHLY, CDR2 FYNNEI.

DNA for the CDR3: TGTGCCAGCAGCGTATTGGGCATTACCCAGGCGGGGTCCCAGTACTTC. It translates to CASSVLGITQAGSQYF. The chain carries TRBV9 and TRBJ2-5, with D tentatively TRBD2 (6 bases). The CDR3 loop spans 16 amino acids. Germline CDR1 and CDR2: SGDLS and YYNGEE. Deletions cut 1 base from V and 9 bases from J, with 22 bases between.

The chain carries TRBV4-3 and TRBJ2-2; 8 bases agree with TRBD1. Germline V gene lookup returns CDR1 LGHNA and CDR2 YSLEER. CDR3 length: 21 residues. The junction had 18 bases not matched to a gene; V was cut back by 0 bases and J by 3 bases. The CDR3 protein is CASSQDRRQGARVDHTGELFF. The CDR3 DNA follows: TGCGCCAGCAGCCAAGATAGGAGGCAGGGGGCGCGAGTCGATCACACCGGGGAGCTGTTTTTT.

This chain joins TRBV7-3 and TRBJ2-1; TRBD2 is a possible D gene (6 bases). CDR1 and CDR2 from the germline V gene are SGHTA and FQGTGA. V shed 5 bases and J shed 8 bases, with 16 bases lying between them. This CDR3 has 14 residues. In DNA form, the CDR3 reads TGTGCCAGCAGCCGGGACTCCTCGGTCGATGAGCAGTTCTTC. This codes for CASSRDSSVDEQFF.

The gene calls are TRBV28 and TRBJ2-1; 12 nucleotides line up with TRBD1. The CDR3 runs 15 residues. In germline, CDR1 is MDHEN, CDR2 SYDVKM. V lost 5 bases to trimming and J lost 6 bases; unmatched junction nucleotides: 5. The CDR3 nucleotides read TGTGCCAGCAGTAACCCGGGACAGGGGGCCAATGAGCAGTTCTTC. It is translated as CASSNPGQGANEQFF.

The CDR3 region has the DNA TGTGCCAGCAGCTATGAGGATGAGCAGTTCTTC. Encoded protein: CASSYEDEQFF. The genes are TRBV5-8 and TRBJ2-1, with no clear D. The CDR3 runs to 11 residues. CDR1 is SGHTS and CDR2 is YDEGEE in the germline V gene. The V end was cut by 3 bases, the J end by 8 bases, with 6 bases between.